This T cell receptor beta chain was captured in a study of cytomegalovirus exposure and HLA in healthy donors. The PCR contained 60 Vbeta and 13 Jbeta primers. The protocol was immunoSEQ multiplex PCR, while the TCRdb copy is restricted to in-frame clones and leaves out a portion. Altogether 95,000 to 150,000 clones are present, about 74% being singletons, with the ten largest covering roughly 2.5%. With 0 bases clipped from V and 2 bases from J, the junction kept 6 bases outside the gene matches. The CDR3 loop spans 16 amino acids. Germline V gene data show CDR1 as SGHNT and CDR2 as YYREEE (reference sequence).

V usage is TRBV5-4 and J usage is TRBJ2-3, with 7 bases that match TRBD1. This clonotype originated in a woman between 40 and 55 years old in good health and CMV-seropositive. Sequenced sample: PBMCs. CDR3 sequence reads: CASSLEGGVITDTQYF. CDR3 nucleotide sequence: TGTGCCAGCAGCTTGGAAGGGGGCGTTATCACAGATACGCAGTATTTT.